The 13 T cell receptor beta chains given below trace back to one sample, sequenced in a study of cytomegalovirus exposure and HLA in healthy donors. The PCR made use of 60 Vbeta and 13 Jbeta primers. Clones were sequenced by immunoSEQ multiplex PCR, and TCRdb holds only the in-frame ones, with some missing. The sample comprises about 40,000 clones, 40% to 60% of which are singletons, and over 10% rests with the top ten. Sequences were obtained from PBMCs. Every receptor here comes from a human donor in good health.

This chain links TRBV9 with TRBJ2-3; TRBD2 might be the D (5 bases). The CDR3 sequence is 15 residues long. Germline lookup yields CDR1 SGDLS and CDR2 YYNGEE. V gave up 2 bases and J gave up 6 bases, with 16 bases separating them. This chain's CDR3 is CASSVSYSTRDTQYF. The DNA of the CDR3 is TGTGCCAGCAGCGTCAGCTATTCAACTAGGGATACGCAGTATTTT.

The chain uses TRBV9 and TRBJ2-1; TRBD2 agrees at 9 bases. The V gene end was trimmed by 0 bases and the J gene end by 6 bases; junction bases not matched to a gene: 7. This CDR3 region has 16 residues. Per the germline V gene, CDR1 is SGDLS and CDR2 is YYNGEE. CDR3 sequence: CASSVGAGGFGNEQFF. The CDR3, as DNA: TGTGCCAGCAGCGTAGGAGCGGGGGGCTTCGGCAATGAGCAGTTCTTC.

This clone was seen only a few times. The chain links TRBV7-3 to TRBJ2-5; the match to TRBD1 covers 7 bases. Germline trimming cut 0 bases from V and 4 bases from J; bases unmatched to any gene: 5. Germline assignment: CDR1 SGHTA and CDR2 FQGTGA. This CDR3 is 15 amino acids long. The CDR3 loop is CASSLTRGQGETQYF. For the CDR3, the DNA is TGTGCCAGCAGCTTAACGAGGGGGCAGGGAGAGACCCAGTACTTC. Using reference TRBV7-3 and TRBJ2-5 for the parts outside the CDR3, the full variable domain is GAGVSQTPSNKVTEKGKYVELRCDPISGHTALYWYRQSLGQGPEFLIYFQGTGAADDSGLPNDRFFAVRPEGSVSTLKIQRTERGDSAVYLCASSLTRGQGETQYFGPGTRLLVL.

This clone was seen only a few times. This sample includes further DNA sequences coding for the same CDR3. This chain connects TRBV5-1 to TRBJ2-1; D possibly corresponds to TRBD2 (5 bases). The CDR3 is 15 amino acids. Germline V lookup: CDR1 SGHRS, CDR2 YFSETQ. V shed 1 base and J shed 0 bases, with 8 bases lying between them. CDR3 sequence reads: CASSLMAGSYNEQFF. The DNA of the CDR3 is TGCGCCAGCAGCTTGATGGCGGGCTCCTACAATGAGCAGTTCTTC.

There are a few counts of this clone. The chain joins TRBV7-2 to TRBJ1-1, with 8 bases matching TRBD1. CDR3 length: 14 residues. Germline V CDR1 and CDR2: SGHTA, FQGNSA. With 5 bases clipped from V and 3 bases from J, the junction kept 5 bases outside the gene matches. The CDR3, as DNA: TGTGCCAGCAGCCTCGGACAGGGACACACTGAAGCTTTCTTT. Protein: CASSLGQGHTEAFF.

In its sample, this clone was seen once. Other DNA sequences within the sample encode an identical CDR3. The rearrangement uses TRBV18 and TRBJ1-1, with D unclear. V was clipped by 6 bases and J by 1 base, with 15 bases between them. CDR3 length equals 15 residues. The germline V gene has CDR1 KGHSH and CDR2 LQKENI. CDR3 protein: CASSPAVTENTEAFF. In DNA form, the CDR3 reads TGTGCCAGCTCCCCAGCCGTTACAGAGAACACTGAAGCTTTCTTT.

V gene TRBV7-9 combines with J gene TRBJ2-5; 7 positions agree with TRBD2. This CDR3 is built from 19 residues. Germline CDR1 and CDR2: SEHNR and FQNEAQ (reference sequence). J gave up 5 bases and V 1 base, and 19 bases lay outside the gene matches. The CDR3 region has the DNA TGTGCCAGCAGCTTAGTATCTCGGGCGTCTAGCGGATCCCAGGAGACCCAGTACTTC. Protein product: CASSLVSRASSGSQETQYF.

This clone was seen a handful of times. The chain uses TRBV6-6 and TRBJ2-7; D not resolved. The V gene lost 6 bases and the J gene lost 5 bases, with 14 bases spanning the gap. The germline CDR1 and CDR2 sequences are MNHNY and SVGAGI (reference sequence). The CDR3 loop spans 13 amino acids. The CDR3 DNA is TGTGCCAGCAGAGAGGCAGACGCCCACGAGCAGTACTTC. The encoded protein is CASREADAHEQYF.

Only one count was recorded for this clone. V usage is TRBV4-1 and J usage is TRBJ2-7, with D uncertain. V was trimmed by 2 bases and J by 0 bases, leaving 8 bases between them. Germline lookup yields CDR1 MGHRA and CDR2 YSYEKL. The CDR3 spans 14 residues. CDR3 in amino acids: CASSQSMSSYEQYF. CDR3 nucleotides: TGCGCCAGCAGCCAATCTATGAGCTCCTACGAGCAGTACTTC.

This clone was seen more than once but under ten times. CDR3 protein: CASSFAGVMADTQYF. CDR3 nucleotide sequence: TGTGCCAGCAGCTTTGCGGGAGTGATGGCAGATACGCAGTATTTT. The J gene is TRBJ2-3, the V gene TRBV7-2; TRBD2 matches at 7 bases. This CDR3 spans 15 amino acids. Trimming removed 3 bases from V and 4 bases from J; junction bases left unmatched: 7. Germline CDR1 SGHTA, CDR2 FQGNSA.

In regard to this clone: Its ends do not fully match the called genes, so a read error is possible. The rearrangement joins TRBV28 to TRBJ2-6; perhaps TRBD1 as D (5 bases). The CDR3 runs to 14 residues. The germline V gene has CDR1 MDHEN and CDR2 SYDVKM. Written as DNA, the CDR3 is TGTGCCAGCATGAGGCTCTCTGGGGCCAACGCCCTGACTTTC. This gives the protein CASMRLSGANALTF.

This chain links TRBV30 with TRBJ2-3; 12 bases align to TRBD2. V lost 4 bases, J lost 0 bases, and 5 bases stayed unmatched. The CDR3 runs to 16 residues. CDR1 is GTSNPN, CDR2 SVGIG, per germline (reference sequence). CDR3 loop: CAWNQGLAGSTDTQYF. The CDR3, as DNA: TGTGCCTGGAACCAAGGACTAGCGGGGAGCACAGATACGCAGTATTTT. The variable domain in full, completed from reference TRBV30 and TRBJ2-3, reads SQTIHQWPATLVQPVGSPLSLECTVEGTSNPNLYWYRQAAGRGLQLLFYSVGIGQISSEVPQNLSASRPQDRQFILSSKKLLLSDSGFYLCAWNQGLAGSTDTQYFGPGTRLTVL.

CDR3 residues: CASRGGQGDAEKLFF. Here the CDR3 DNA reads TGTGCCAGCAGGGGGGGACAGGGGGATGCGGAAAAACTGTTTTTT. The chain is built from TRBV28 and TRBJ1-4; 11 bases agree with TRBD1. Per the germline V gene, CDR1 is MDHEN and CDR2 is SYDVKM. The CDR3 length is 15 residues. V shed 6 bases and J 8 bases; nucleotides not matched to a gene: 8. Full variable domain (outside the CDR3, taken from reference TRBV28 and TRBJ1-4): DVKVTQSSRYLVKRTGEKVFLECVQDMDHENMFWYRQDPGLGLRLIYFSYDVKMKEKGDIPEGYSVSREKKERFSLILESASTNQTSMYLCASRGGQGDAEKLFFGSGTQLSVL.